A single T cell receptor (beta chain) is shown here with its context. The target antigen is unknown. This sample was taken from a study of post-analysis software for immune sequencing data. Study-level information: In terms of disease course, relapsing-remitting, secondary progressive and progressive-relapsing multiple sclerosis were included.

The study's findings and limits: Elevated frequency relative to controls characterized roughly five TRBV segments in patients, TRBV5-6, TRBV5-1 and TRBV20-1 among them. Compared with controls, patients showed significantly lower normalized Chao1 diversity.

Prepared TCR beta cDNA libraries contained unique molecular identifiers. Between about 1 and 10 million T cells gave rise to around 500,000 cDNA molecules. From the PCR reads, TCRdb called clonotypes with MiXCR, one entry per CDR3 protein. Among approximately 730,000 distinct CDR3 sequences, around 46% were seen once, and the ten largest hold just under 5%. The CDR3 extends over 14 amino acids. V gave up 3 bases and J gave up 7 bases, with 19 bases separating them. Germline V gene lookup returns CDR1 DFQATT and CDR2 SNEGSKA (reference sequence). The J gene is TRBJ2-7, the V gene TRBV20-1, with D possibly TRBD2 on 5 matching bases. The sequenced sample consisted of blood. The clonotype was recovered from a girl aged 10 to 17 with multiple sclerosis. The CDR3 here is CSASVRGTSGEQYF. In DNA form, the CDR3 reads TGCAGTGCTAGTGTAAGAGGAACCTCGGGGGAGCAGTACTTC.